Detailed here is one T cell receptor beta chain. The target antigen is unknown. The sample is drawn from a study of siplizumab effects on memory and regulatory T cells. Findings and limits, study-wide: Where siplizumab was present, mappable alloreactive CD4+ clones averaged around 70% Treg-derived, compared with 26.9% in controls. About 75-95% of proliferating CD4+ or CD8+ clones had no assignable naive or memory phenotype. Naive T cells looked more diverse than memory cells, and they looked like major contributors to the alloresponse. Siplizumab cultures yielded proliferating Tregs whose suppressive function was not confirmed.

The CDR3 is 14 amino acids. Germline V lookup: CDR1 SGHAT, CDR2 FQNNGV. Trimming removed 3 bases from V and 7 bases from J; junction bases left unmatched: 5. Some clones are missing from TCRdb's copy, which holds only in-frame ones; the method was immunoSEQ multiplex PCR. In the table there are 11,000 to 15,000 clones, approximately 49% of which are singletons. The mixed lymphocyte reaction cells underwent coculture at 37°C for over 5 days. The sequence came from a human donor in good health; the cells came from an allogeneic mixed lymphocyte reaction. The chain recombines TRBV11-2 with TRBJ2-1; TRBD2 matches at 8 bases. The material sequenced was CFSE-low (dividing) CD4+ T cells sorted from an allogeneic mixed lymphocyte reaction. The DNA of the CDR3 is TGTGCCAGCAGCTTTTTCGGGAGGGCGAATGAGCAGTTCTTC. This codes for CASSFFGRANEQFF.